The 3 T cell receptor beta chains reported below all come from one sample, sequenced in a study of blood T cell repertoires in COVID-19. The data were produced by immunoSEQ multiplex PCR, yet TCRdb's version contains in-frame clones alone and is incomplete. Counted here are 200,000 to 250,000 clones, more than 80% occurring once; the ten biggest clones make up about 1%. The source material was PBMCs or T cells enriched from blood (not recorded which). Receptor source: a man aged 50-60 years who had been exposed to COVID-19.

The chain couples TRBV5-1 to TRBJ2-3, with TRBD2 as a possible D gene (7 bases). CDR1 and CDR2 (germline): SGHRS, YFSETQ. Between the trimmed V and J ends, which lost 0 bases and 6 bases, there was a span of 14 bases. There are 15 residues in the CDR3. Here the CDR3 DNA reads TGCGCCAGCAGCTTGGCTCGGGGGGCGTCCGATACGCAGTATTTT. Translation gives CASSLARGASDTQYF.

The V call is TRBV4-1, the J call TRBJ1-1; 7 bases are a match to TRBD1. With 1 base clipped from V and 7 bases from J, the junction kept 12 bases outside the gene matches. Germline-derived CDR1 and CDR2 are MGHRA and YSYEKL. The CDR3 loop spans 16 amino acids. Written as DNA, the CDR3 is TGCGCCAGCAGCCAAGGGGGCAGGGGGTTCATAAGTGAAGCTTTCTTT. It is translated as CASSQGGRGFISEAFF.

V usage is TRBV19 and J usage is TRBJ1-3, with no clear D. Trimming removed 9 bases from V and 0 bases from J, with 9 bases in between. CDR3 length: 13 amino acids. Germline V gene data show CDR1 as LNHDA and CDR2 as SQIVND (reference sequence). CDR3 in amino acids: CASEKSSGNTIYF. In nucleotides, the CDR3 is TGTGCCAGCGAGAAAAGCTCTGGAAACACCATATATTTT.